Shown below are 32 T cell receptor beta chains from a single sample sequenced in a study of T cell repertoires in cytomegalovirus infection. TCRdb re-analysed the reads in MiXCR, keeping a single row per CDR3 protein. Here the sample spans nearly 450,000 distinct CDR3 sequences, approximately 33% being singletons. The specimen sequenced was PBMCs. These receptors all stem from a human donor in good health (CMV status not recorded). Some clones in this sample may be carry-over from other donors' samples.

The rearrangement joins TRBV27 to TRBJ2-7; a possible D gene is TRBD2 (7 bases). V was clipped by 5 bases and J by 6 bases, with 17 bases between them. Per germline, CDR1 MNHEY and CDR2 SMNVEV (reference sequence). The CDR3 extends over 14 amino acids. CDR3 coding DNA: TGTGCCAGCAGTCCCCTAGGGGGGGCCATCGAGCAGTACTTC. It codes for CASSPLGGAIEQYF.

Only a few counts were recorded for this clonotype. This rearrangement joins TRBV9 to TRBJ2-3; TRBD2 aligns across 7 bases. V lost 1 base and J lost 4; bases outside the gene matches: 3. This CDR3 is 14 amino acids long. Germline V gene sequence: CDR1 SGDLS, CDR2 YYNGEE. The CDR3: CASSVRGDSDTQYF. CDR3 nucleotides: TGTGCCAGCAGCGTACGGGGGGATTCAGATACGCAGTATTTT.

The chain has TRBV3-1 and TRBJ2-7; D gene uncertain. The CDR3 extends over 12 amino acids. Germline lookup yields CDR1 LGHDT and CDR2 YNNKEL (reference sequence). V was shortened by 4 bases and J by 3 bases, with 7 bases between the two germline ends. CDR3 nucleotides: TGTGCCAGCAGCCGCTATAGCTACGAGCAGTACTTC. Translated: CASSRYSYEQYF.

As to this clonotype: A much larger clone lies a single base off, so this may be a read error. The chain couples TRBV12-3 or TRBV12-4 to TRBJ2-1; TRBD2 agrees at 9 bases. After removal of 4 bases from V and 5 bases from J, the junction contained 9 bases not matched to a gene. The CDR3 is 16 residues long. The DNA of the CDR3 is TGTGCCAGCAGTTACCGGACTAGCGTGAGCAACAATGAGCAGTTCTTC. Translated, it gives CASSYRTSVSNNEQFF.

On this clonotype: The junction differs from germline at one of its ends, possibly a read error. V is TRBV6-1 and J is TRBJ2-5; no reliable D call. This CDR3 is built from 14 residues. Per germline, CDR1 MNHNS and CDR2 SASEGT. CDR3: CASSEALRVETPYF. CDR3 coding DNA: TGTGCAAGCAGTGAAGCGCTTCGAGTAGAGACCCCGTACTTC.

This clonotype was observed a few times. The chain is built from TRBV7-2 and TRBJ1-6; D is unclear. The CDR3 totals 14 residues. V was clipped by 3 bases and J by 8 bases, with 11 bases between them. Germline loops: CDR1 SGHTA, CDR2 FQGNSA. CDR3 bases: TGTGCCAGCAGCTTTAACACCAAACATTCACCCCTCCACTTT. Encoded protein: CASSFNTKHSPLHF.

The chain joins TRBV12-3 or TRBV12-4 to TRBJ2-7, with D unresolved. V was trimmed by 9 bases and J by 0 bases, leaving 9 bases between them. The CDR3 is 12 amino acids. CDR3 protein: CASAADSYEQYF. Written as DNA, the CDR3 is TGTGCCAGTGCGGCGGACTCCTACGAGCAGTACTTC.

The CDR3 region is CSVGGGYGYTF. The CDR3 coding sequence is TGCAGCGTTGGGGGGGGCTATGGCTACACCTTC. The J gene is TRBJ1-2, the V gene TRBV29-1; D may be TRBD1 (5 bases). V was clipped by 4 bases and J by 4 bases, with 7 bases between them. The CDR3 spans 11 residues. Looked up from germline, CDR1 is SQVTM and CDR2 is ANQGSEA.

This clonotype was seen only a few times. This chain connects TRBV6-6 to TRBJ2-5, with D possibly being TRBD2 (6 bases). CDR3 length equals 16 residues. The V gene's germline CDR1 is MNHNY and CDR2 SVGAGI (reference sequence). V was cut by 0 bases and J by 5 bases, with 16 bases left in between. The CDR3, as DNA: TGTGCCAGCAGTTACTCGACTAGGACCTTCTTGGAGACCCAGTACTTC. Residues: CASSYSTRTFLETQYF.

Ten or more counts support this clonotype. The chain uses TRBV12-3 or TRBV12-4 and TRBJ2-7; D possibly corresponds to TRBD1 (5 bases). This CDR3 comprises 14 residues. V dropped 3 bases and J dropped 2 bases, with 11 bases sitting between them. The CDR3: CASSLQGPPYEQYF. For the CDR3, the DNA is TGTGCCAGCAGTTTGCAGGGTCCCCCCTACGAGCAGTACTTC.

This clonotype was counted many times. This chain joins TRBV4-1 and TRBJ1-1, with D possibly being TRBD1 (6 bases). The V gene lost 0 bases and the J gene lost 1 base, with 15 bases spanning the gap. CDR1 is MGHRA, CDR2 YSYEKL, per germline. The CDR3 is 17 amino acids. CDR3 sequence reads: CASSQEMDRRRNTEAFF. As DNA, the CDR3 is TGCGCCAGCAGCCAAGAAATGGACAGAAGAAGGAACACTGAAGCTTTCTTT.

The count of this clonotype is one. The chain joins TRBV6-1 to TRBJ2-7; 9 nucleotides line up with TRBD2. The V segment lost 6 bases and the J segment 3 bases; nucleotides outside the gene matches: 6. Germline CDR1 reads MNHNS; CDR2 reads SASEGT. The CDR3 has 14 residues. CDR3 in DNA: TGTGCCAGCAGGGCCGGGACTAGCATCTACGAGCAGTACTTC. As protein: CASRAGTSIYEQYF.

The chain employs TRBV4-1 and TRBJ1-3; no definite D call. CDR1 is MGHRA and CDR2 is YSYEKL in the germline V gene. Trimming left V 0 bases short and J 2 bases short, with 8 bases between. The CDR3 extends over 15 amino acids. The CDR3 sequence is CASSQDSAPGNTIYF. The CDR3 DNA follows: TGCGCCAGCAGCCAAGATTCGGCCCCTGGAAACACCATATATTTT.

Comment on this clonotype: This may be a read error: a much more frequent sequence differs by one nucleotide. The rearrangement joins TRBV7-6 to TRBJ1-1, with TRBD1 as a possible D gene (5 bases). CDR1 and CDR2 from the germline V gene are SGHVS and FNYEAQ. The CDR3 spans 15 residues. In DNA form, the CDR3 reads TGTGCCAGCAGCTTATCGCCGGAGGGGAGGACTGAAGATTTCTTT. The encoded protein is CASSLSPEGRTEDFF. Full variable domain (outside the CDR3, taken from reference TRBV7-6 and TRBJ1-1): GAGVSQSPRYKVTKRGQDVALRCDPISGHVSLYWYRQALGQGPEFLTYFNYEAQQDKSGLPNDRFSAERPEGSISTLTIQRTEQRDSAMYRCASSLSPEGRTEDFFGQGTRLTVV.

There are a few counts of this clonotype. V and J are TRBV7-9 and TRBJ1-3; D is undetermined. CDR1 is SEHNR, CDR2 FQNEAQ, per germline (reference sequence). The CDR3 sequence is 16 residues long. V lost 1 base and J lost 0, with 10 bases in between. CDR3 region: CASSLDGSFSGNTIYF. Written as DNA, the CDR3 is TGTGCCAGCAGCTTAGACGGGTCATTCTCTGGAAACACCATATATTTT. The full variable domain, its missing parts supplied by reference TRBV7-9 and TRBJ1-3, is DTGVSQNPRHKITKRGQNVTFRCDPISEHNRLYWYRQTLGQGPEFLTYFQNEAQLEKSRLLSDRFSAERPKGSFSTLEIQRTEQGDSAMYLCASSLDGSFSGNTIYFGEGSWLTVV.

Remarks on this clonotype: The CDR3 carries no conserved terminal phenylalanine or tryptophan, so it likely arises from a read error. It is unclear where the CDR3 begins or ends on the DNA, so no DNA is shown, and the CDR3 is as TCRdb lists it. J is TRBJ2-1 and V is TRBV7-3; the D call of TRBD1 is as the table states it, not checked on the DNA. With termini counted, the CDR3 has 15 amino acids. The V gene's germline CDR1 is SGHTA and CDR2 FQGTGA. The CDR3 reads CASSEGLLANNEQLL.

This clonotype occurred many times. The chain couples TRBV4-1 to TRBJ2-5, with D possibly matching TRBD1 (5 bases). The V and J ends lost 1 base and 5 bases respectively, with 8 bases between them. CDR3 size: 13 residues. The V gene's germline CDR1 is MGHRA and CDR2 YSYEKL. The CDR3 region has the DNA TGCGCCAGCAGCCAAGTCTCAGGGGAGACCCAGTACTTC. This encodes CASSQVSGETQYF.

This chain joins TRBV6-6 and TRBJ1-5, with TRBD1 identical over 11 bases. The CDR3 runs 13 residues. CDR1 is MNHNY, CDR2 SVGAGI, per germline (reference sequence). Germline trimming cut 7 bases from V and 7 bases from J; bases unmatched to any gene: 3. In DNA form, the CDR3 reads TGTGCCAGCACCTGGGACAGGGGGCAGCCCCAGCATTTT. It yields the protein CASTWDRGQPQHF.

The chain recombines TRBV7-9 with TRBJ1-2, with D hard to call. The CDR3 sequence is 15 residues long. From germline, CDR1 is SEHNR and CDR2 FQNEAQ (reference sequence). V shed 5 bases and J shed 4 bases, with 17 bases lying between them. CDR3 in amino acids: CASSPELRIVYGYTF. The CDR3 DNA sequence: TGTGCCAGCAGCCCCGAGCTACGTATAGTCTATGGCTACACCTTC.

Concerning this clonotype: Given a much more abundant clone one base away, this may be a read error. Without the conserved terminal phenylalanine or tryptophan, this CDR3 likely stems from a read error. The chain has TRBV7-8 and TRBJ2-7, with D tentatively TRBD2 (7 bases). V was cut by 4 bases and J by 1 base, with 23 bases left in between. Germline V gene lookup returns CDR1 SGHVS and CDR2 FQNEAQ. The CDR3 runs to 18 residues. CDR3 in amino acids: CASSSSLWGRGRSYEQYL. Here the CDR3 DNA reads TGTGCCAGCAGCTCATCCCTTTGGGGGCGGGGGCGTTCCTACGAGCAGTACTTA.

The chain carries TRBV28 and TRBJ2-7, with a tentative D call TRBD2 (6 bases). Trimming shortened V by 5 bases and J by 4 bases, and 15 bases separated the two germline ends. Germline V gene sequence: CDR1 MDHEN, CDR2 SYDVKM. The CDR3 length is 14 residues. The CDR3, as DNA: TGTGCCAGCAGTCGTCTAATGGGGGGATACGAGCAGTACTTC. This encodes CASSRLMGGYEQYF. The full variable domain, rest sourced from reference TRBV28 and TRBJ2-7, is DVKVTQSSRYLVKRTGEKVFLECVQDMDHENMFWYRQDPGLGLRLIYFSYDVKMKEKGDIPEGYSVSREKKERFSLILESASTNQTSMYLCASSRLMGGYEQYFGPGTRLTVT.

This chain joins TRBV7-3 and TRBJ2-5; 8 bases fit TRBD2. Trimming removed 5 bases from V and 7 bases from J; junction bases left unmatched: 9. The CDR3 is 14 residues long. The germline V gene encodes CDR1 SGHTA and CDR2 FQGTGA. This CDR3 reads CASSRGLAGSTQYF. The CDR3 DNA is TGTGCCAGCAGCCGAGGACTAGCCGGGTCGACCCAGTACTTC.

The V and J genes are TRBV19 and TRBJ1-2; D is undetermined. Germline CDR1 reads LNHDA; CDR2 reads SQIVND (reference sequence). This CDR3 has 15 residues. V lost 1 base and J lost 8, with 17 bases in between. CDR3 DNA sequence: TGTGCCAGTAGTATAGGGGGAAGACTCTCGGGGGGCTACACCTTC. Translation gives CASSIGGRLSGGYTF.

This clonotype turned up a few times. The rearrangement links TRBV4-3 to TRBJ2-3, with unresolved D. The CDR3 runs to 16 residues. V lost 0 bases to trimming and J lost 0 bases, with 10 bases between them. From germline, CDR1 is LGHNA and CDR2 YSLEER. CDR3 nucleotides: TGCGCCAGCAGCCAAGACACAAGACCAAGCACAGATACGCAGTATTTT. This codes for CASSQDTRPSTDTQYF.

The chain carries TRBV15 and TRBJ1-1, with D possibly being TRBD1 (6 bases). V was shortened by 1 base and J by 1 base, with 13 bases between the two germline ends. This CDR3 contains 16 residues. Per germline, CDR1 LNHNV and CDR2 YYDKDF (reference sequence). This chain's CDR3 is CATSRGLGTSNTEAFF. CDR3 sequence (DNA): TGTGCCACCAGCAGAGGGCTCGGGACATCGAACACTGAAGCTTTCTTT.

Notes on this clonotype: At one of its ends the junction is not consistent with the germline gene, which may arise from a read error. The chain uses TRBV3-1 and TRBJ2-1; 9 nucleotides line up with TRBD2. This CDR3 is built from 15 residues. In germline, CDR1 is LGHDT, CDR2 YNNKEL (reference sequence). This chain's CDR3 is CASSHGTSHYNEKFF. CDR3 bases: TGTGCCAGCAGCCACGGGACTAGCCACTACAATGAGAAGTTCTTC.

This clonotype was observed a handful of times. This chain joins TRBV6-6 and TRBJ1-2; no reliable D call. The CDR3 totals 14 residues. Deletions cut 2 bases from V and 0 bases from J, with 7 bases between. The germline CDR1 and CDR2 sequences are MNHNY and SVGAGI (reference sequence). CDR3 bases: TGTGCCAGCAGTTACGACGAGGCTAACTATGGCTACACCTTC. Amino acid sequence: CASSYDEANYGYTF.

The sample holds a few counts of this clonotype. The rearrangement uses TRBV10-3 and TRBJ2-2; 8 bases are a match to TRBD1. The CDR3 runs 18 residues. V gave up 6 bases and J gave up 4 bases; unmatched junction bases: 16. Per germline, CDR1 ENHRY and CDR2 SYGVKD. Here the CDR3 reads CAISPDRESPGGTGELFF. DNA for the CDR3: TGTGCCATCAGCCCGGACAGGGAGTCCCCCGGGGGCACCGGGGAGCTGTTTTTT.

This clonotype was seen repeatedly, ten times or more. The genes are TRBV7-2 and TRBJ2-1; D possibly matches TRBD1 or TRBD2 (6 bases each). Trimming stripped 5 bases from V and 6 bases from J, with 17 bases between. Germline values: CDR1 SGHTA, CDR2 FQGNSA. The CDR3 sequence is 15 residues long. CDR3 sequence (DNA): TGTGCCAGCAGCCCCCGGGGGCCCTCTGGCAATGAGCAGTTCTTC. Its translation is CASSPRGPSGNEQFF.

This clonotype was seen a few times. CDR3 sequence (DNA): TGTGCCAGCAACGGCGGGAACTACAATGAGCAGTTCTTC. Amino acids: CASNGGNYNEQFF. V and J are TRBV2 and TRBJ2-1, with D tentatively TRBD2 (6 bases). The CDR3 totals 13 residues. Per germline, CDR1 SNHLY and CDR2 FYNNEI. Trimming removed 7 bases at V and 3 bases at J, with 10 bases between.

The gene calls are TRBV7-3 and TRBJ2-3; TRBD2 might be the D (6 bases). Trimming cost V 5 bases and J 4 bases, with 13 bases left between them. Germline CDR1 reads SGHTA; CDR2 reads FQGTGA. This CDR3 has 14 amino acids. The CDR3 here is CASSQTEGPDTQYF. CDR3 bases: TGTGCCAGCAGCCAAACGGAGGGGCCAGATACGCAGTATTTT.

This clonotype has a count of ten or more. CDR3 DNA sequence: TGTGCCAGCAGCTTAGGAGAGGCCAACACTGAAGCTTTCTTT. Translation gives CASSLGEANTEAFF. V usage is TRBV7-2 and J usage is TRBJ1-1; D gene ambiguous. Trimming stripped 1 base from V and 2 bases from J, with 8 bases between. The germline V gene encodes CDR1 SGHTA and CDR2 FQGNSA. The CDR3 is 14 amino acids. The full variable domain, its missing parts supplied by reference TRBV7-2 and TRBJ1-1, is GAGVSQSPSNKVTEKGKDVELRCDPISGHTALYWYRQSLGQGLEFLIYFQGNSAPDKSGLPSDRFSAERTGGSVSTLTIQRTQQEDSAVYLCASSLGEANTEAFFGQGTRLTVV.